This T cell receptor beta chain was identified in a study of cytomegalovirus exposure and HLA in healthy donors. Study overall: Tens of millions of unique TCR sequences came from HLA-typed donors in an early release. Study-wide points: The authors enumerated around 150 TCR beta chains as linked to cytomegalovirus. In a later analysis, HLA-associated beta chains showed higher expansion and lower generation probabilities than comparable chains.

Primers for the PCR totalled 60 Vbeta and 13 Jbeta. Here immunoSEQ multiplex PCR was the method, and the copy in TCRdb shows in-frame clones only, minus some. The sample has under 150,000 clones, 83% seen once; the top ten hold around 1.2%. Remarks on this clone: Its antigen is currently unknown.

Source material: PBMCs. The sequence was collected from a girl aged 2-10 years in good health and CMV-seronegative.

CDR3 region: CASSASGSTDTQYF. The CDR3 coding sequence is TGTGCCAGCAGTGCTAGCGGGAGCACAGATACGCAGTATTTT. The rearrangement uses TRBV6-1 and TRBJ2-3; TRBD2 matches 8 bases. V shed 4 bases and J 0 bases; nucleotides not matched to a gene: 0. The CDR3 runs 14 residues. Germline values: CDR1 MNHNS, CDR2 SASEGT.